Below are 9 T cell receptor beta chains sequenced from a single sample in a study of beta chain features in type 1 diabetes. General observations from the study: Among all four CD4+ subsets, Type 1 diabetes patients had TCRB CDR3s that were moderately but significantly shorter.

No antigen has been assigned to these receptors. The sequenced template was cDNA made from the entire isolated RNA. The assay was immunoSEQ multiplex PCR, and TCRdb's table has in-frame clones only and misses some. The table has 150,000 to 200,000 clones, approximately 62% seen once. The specimen sequenced was naive CD4+ T cells from blood. Receptors were obtained from a man younger than 45 with type 1 diabetes.

V and J are TRBV29-1 and TRBJ2-3; no clear D gene. The CDR3 is 8 amino acids. Germline V lookup: CDR1 SQVTM, CDR2 ANQGSEA. CDR3 in amino acids: CTSDTQYF. The CDR3 DNA reads as TGCACCTCAGATACGCAGTATTTT.

The gene calls are TRBV5-1 and TRBJ2-1, with D perhaps TRBD2 (5 bases). The germline gives CDR1 SGHRS, CDR2 YFSETQ. The ends were cut back, 0 bases at V and 7 bases at J, with 11 bases in the middle. This CDR3 is built from 14 residues. CDR3 residues: CASSLAGLANEQFF. The DNA for the CDR3 is TGCGCCAGCAGCTTGGCCGGGCTAGCAAATGAGCAGTTCTTC.

This chain joins TRBV28 and TRBJ1-4; TRBD1 matches 7 bases. V shed 3 bases, J shed 4 bases, and the junction held 8 bases outside the gene matches. This CDR3 has 16 residues. Germline-derived CDR1 and CDR2 are MDHEN and SYDVKM. CDR3 amino acids: CASSFIRGADNEKLFF. The DNA for the CDR3 is TGTGCCAGCAGTTTCATCAGGGGGGCCGATAATGAAAAACTGTTTTTT.

CDR3 coding DNA: TGTGCCAGCAGTGATCCCAGGGGGTCTAGGGAGACCCAGTACTTC. Translated, it gives CASSDPRGSRETQYF. The V and J genes are TRBV6-1 and TRBJ2-5; 7 bases are a match to TRBD1. The trim removed 3 bases at V and 5 bases at J, leaving 9 bases unmatched. The germline gives CDR1 MNHNS, CDR2 SASEGT. The CDR3 runs 15 residues.

This chain links TRBV4-3 with TRBJ2-5; no clear D gene. The germline V and J ends were trimmed by 0 bases and 6 bases, with 5 bases remaining between them. CDR1 and CDR2 from the germline V gene are LGHNA and YSLEER. The CDR3 runs to 12 residues. CDR3 sequence reads: CASSQDGKTQYF. The CDR3 nucleotides read TGCGCCAGCAGCCAAGATGGGAAGACCCAGTACTTC.

The CDR3 region has the DNA TGTGCCAGCAGCTGGGCTAGCGGAGGATCCTACAATGAGCAGTTCTTC. As protein: CASSWASGGSYNEQFF. This chain joins TRBV7-7 and TRBJ2-1; 7 bases line up with TRBD2. The length of the CDR3 is 16 residues. Germline V gene data show CDR1 as SSHAT and CDR2 as FNYEAQ (reference sequence). Trimming at V came to 4 bases and at J to 1 base, leaving 7 bases not matched to a gene.

The rearrangement uses TRBV5-1 and TRBJ2-7; 8 bases are a match to TRBD1. Germline CDR1 and CDR2: SGHRS and YFSETQ. The V gene end was trimmed by 2 bases and the J gene end by 3 bases; junction bases not matched to a gene: 4. This CDR3 has 14 residues. CDR3 amino acids: CASSLGQGNYEQYF. Written as DNA, the CDR3 is TGCGCCAGCAGCTTAGGACAGGGTAACTACGAGCAGTACTTC.

J is TRBJ2-3 and V is TRBV21-1; the table's D gene call, TRBD1, was not cross checked with the DNA. TRBV21-1 is deemed a pseudogene. This CDR3 contains 13 residues. CDR3 bases: TGTGCCAGCAGCCGACACCTCACAGATACGCAGTATTTT. Translated: CASSRHLTDTQYF.

CDR3 region: CASSSTGQDYEQYF. The CDR3 nucleotides read TGTGCCAGCTCCTCGACAGGTCAGGACTACGAGCAGTACTTC. The chain is built from TRBV18 and TRBJ2-7, with D possibly TRBD1 on 6 matching bases. CDR1 and CDR2 from the germline V gene are KGHSH and LQKENI. CDR3 size: 14 residues. The ends were cut back, 6 bases at V and 3 bases at J, with 15 bases in the middle.